This entry features one TCR beta chain sequence. The data derive from a study of T cell responses to AZD1222 COVID-19 vaccine. TCRdb's copy holds only in-frame clones and misses some; the assay was immunoSEQ multiplex PCR. Among hundreds of thousands of clones listed, roughly 93% were seen once. The source material was peripheral blood, sampled 28 days after the second AZD1222 dose. This clonotype originated in an adult who received the AZD1222 COVID-19 vaccine.

The CDR3 loop is CASSILAGGTDTQYF. In DNA, the CDR3 is TGTGCCAGCAGCATACTAGCGGGGGGCACAGATACGCAGTATTTT. This chain uses TRBV7-9 with TRBJ2-3, with 11 bases identical to TRBD2. Germline V gene lookup returns CDR1 SEHNR and CDR2 FQNEAQ (reference sequence). The CDR3 totals 15 residues. Germline trimming cut 5 bases from V and 1 base from J; bases unmatched to any gene: 2.